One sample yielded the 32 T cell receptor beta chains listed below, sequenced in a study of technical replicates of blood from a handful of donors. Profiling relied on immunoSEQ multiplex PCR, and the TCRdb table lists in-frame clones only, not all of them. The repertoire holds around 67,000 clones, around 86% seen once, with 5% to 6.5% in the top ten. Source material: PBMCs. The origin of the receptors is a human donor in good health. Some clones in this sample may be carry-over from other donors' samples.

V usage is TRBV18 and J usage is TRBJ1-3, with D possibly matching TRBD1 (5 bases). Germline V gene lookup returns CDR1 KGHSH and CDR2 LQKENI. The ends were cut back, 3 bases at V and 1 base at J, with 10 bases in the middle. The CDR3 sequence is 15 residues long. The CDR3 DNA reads TGTGCCAGCTCACCCGGTGGGGGGTCTGGAAACACCATATATTTT. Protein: CASSPGGGSGNTIYF.

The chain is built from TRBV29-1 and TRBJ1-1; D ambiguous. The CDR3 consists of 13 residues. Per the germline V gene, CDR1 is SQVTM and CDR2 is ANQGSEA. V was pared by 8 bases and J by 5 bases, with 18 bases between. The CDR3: CSLSKGVRTEAFF. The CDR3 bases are TGCAGCCTCAGTAAGGGAGTTAGGACTGAAGCTTTCTTT.

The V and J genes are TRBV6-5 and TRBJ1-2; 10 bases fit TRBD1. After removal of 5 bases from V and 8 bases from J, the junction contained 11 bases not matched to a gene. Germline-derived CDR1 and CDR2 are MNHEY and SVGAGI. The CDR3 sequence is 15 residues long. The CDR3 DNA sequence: TGTGCCAGCAGTGCCCGGGACAGGGGAAGGGGAGGCTACACCTTC. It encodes CASSARDRGRGGYTF.

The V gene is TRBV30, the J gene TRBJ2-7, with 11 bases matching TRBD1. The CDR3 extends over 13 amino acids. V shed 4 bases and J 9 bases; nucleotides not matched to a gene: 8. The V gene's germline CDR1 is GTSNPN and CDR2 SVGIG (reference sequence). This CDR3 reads CAWKLDRGRGQYF. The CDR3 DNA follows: TGTGCCTGGAAATTGGACAGGGGGCGCGGGCAGTACTTC. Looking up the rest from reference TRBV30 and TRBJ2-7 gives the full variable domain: SQTIHQWPATLVQPVGSPLSLECTVEGTSNPNLYWYRQAAGRGLQLLFYSVGIGQISSEVPQNLSASRPQDRQFILSSKKLLLSDSGFYLCAWKLDRGRGQYFGPGTRLTVT.

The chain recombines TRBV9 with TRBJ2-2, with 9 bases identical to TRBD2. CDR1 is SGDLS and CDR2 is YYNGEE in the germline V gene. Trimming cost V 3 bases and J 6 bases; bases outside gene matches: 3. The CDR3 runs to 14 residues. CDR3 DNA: TGTGCCAGCAGCGGCGGGGGGGCCTCCGGGGAGCTGTTTTTT. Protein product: CASSGGGASGELFF.

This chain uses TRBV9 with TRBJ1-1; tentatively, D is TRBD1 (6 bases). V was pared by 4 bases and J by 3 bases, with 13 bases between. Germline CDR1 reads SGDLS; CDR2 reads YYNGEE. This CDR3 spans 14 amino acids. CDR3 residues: CASSKTGTHTEAFF. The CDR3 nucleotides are TGTGCCAGCAGCAAAACAGGGACCCACACTGAAGCTTTCTTT.

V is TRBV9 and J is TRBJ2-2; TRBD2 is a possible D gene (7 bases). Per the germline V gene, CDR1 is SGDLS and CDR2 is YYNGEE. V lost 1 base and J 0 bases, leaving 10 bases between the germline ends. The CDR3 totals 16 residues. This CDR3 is CASSVRGAPNTGELFF. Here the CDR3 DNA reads TGTGCCAGCAGCGTACGGGGGGCCCCGAACACCGGGGAGCTGTTTTTT.

The chain's CDR3 is CASRRKGQGDLYEQYF. The CDR3 DNA sequence: TGTGCCAGCAGACGGAAAGGACAGGGCGACCTCTACGAGCAGTACTTC. The V gene is TRBV27, the J gene TRBJ2-7; TRBD1 agrees at 8 bases. This CDR3 spans 16 amino acids. V lost 6 bases to trimming and J lost 3 bases; unmatched junction nucleotides: 13. CDR1 and CDR2 from the germline V gene are MNHEY and SMNVEV (reference sequence).

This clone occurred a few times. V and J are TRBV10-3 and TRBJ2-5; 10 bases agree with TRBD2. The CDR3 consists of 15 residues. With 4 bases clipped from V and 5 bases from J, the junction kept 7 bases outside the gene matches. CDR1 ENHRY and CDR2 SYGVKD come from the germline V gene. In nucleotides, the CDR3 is TGTGCCATCAGTGGGGTAGGGACTAGCGTGGAGACCCAGTACTTC. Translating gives CAISGVGTSVETQYF.

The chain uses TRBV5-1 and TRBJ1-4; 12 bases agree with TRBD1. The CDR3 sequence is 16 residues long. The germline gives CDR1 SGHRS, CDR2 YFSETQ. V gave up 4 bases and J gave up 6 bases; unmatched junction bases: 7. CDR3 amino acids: CASSPGTGGFDEKLFF. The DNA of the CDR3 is TGCGCCAGCAGCCCAGGGACAGGGGGCTTCGATGAAAAACTGTTTTTT.

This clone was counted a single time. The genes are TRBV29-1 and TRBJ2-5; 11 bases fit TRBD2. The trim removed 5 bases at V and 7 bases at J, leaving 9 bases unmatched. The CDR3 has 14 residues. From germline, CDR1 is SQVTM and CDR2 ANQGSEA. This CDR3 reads CSVRVAGGPVTQYF. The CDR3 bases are TGCAGCGTTCGAGTAGCGGGAGGGCCCGTGACCCAGTACTTC.

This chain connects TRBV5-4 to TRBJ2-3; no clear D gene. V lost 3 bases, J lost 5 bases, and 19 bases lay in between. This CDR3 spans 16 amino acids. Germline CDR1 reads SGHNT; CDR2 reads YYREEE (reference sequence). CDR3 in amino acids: CASSSQTAAVVDTQYF. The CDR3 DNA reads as TGTGCCAGCAGCTCCCAGACGGCGGCCGTGGTAGATACGCAGTATTTT. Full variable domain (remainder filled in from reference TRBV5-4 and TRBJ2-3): ETGVTQSPTHLIKTRGQQVTLRCSSQSGHNTVSWYQQALGQGPQFIFQYYREEENGRGNFPPRFSGLQFPNYSSELNVNALELDDSALYLCASSSQTAAVVDTQYFGPGTRLTVL.

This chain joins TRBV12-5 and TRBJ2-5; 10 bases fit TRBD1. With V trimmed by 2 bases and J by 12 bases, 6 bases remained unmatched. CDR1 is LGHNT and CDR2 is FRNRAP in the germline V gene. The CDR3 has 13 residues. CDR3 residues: CASGLQTGTGEYF. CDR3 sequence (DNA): TGTGCTAGTGGTTTGCAAACCGGGACAGGGGAGTACTTC. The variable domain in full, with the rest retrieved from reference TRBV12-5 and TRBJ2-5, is DARVTQTPRHKVTEMGQEVTMRCQPILGHNTVFWYRQTMMQGLELLAYFRNRAPLDDSGMPKDRFSAEMPDATLATLKIQPSEPRDSAVYFCASGLQTGTGEYFGPGTRLLVL.

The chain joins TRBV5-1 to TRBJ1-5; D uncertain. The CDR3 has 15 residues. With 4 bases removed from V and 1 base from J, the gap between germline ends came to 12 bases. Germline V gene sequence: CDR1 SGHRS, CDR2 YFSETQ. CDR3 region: CASSPIGGSNQPQHF. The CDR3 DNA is TGCGCCAGCAGCCCGATTGGCGGGAGCAATCAGCCCCAGCATTTT.

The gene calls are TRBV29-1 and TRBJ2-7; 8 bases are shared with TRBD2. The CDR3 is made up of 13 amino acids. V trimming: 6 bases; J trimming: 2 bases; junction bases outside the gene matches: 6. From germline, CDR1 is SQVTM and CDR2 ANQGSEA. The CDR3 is CSVITSGAYEQYF. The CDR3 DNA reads TGCAGCGTGATCACTAGCGGAGCCTACGAGCAGTACTTC.

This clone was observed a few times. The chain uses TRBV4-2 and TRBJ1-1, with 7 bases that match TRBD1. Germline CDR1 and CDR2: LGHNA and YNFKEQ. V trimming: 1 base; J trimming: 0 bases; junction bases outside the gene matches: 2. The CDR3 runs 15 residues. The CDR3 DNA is TGTGCCAGCAGCCAAGGAGGACAGGTGAACACTGAAGCTTTCTTT. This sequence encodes CASSQGGQVNTEAFF.

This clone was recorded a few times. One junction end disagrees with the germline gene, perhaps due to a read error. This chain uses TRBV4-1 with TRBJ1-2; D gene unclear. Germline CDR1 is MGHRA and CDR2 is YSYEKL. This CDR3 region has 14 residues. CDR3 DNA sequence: TGCGCCAGCAGCCAAGTCCATTTGGTGTTGGGGAGGATTTTC. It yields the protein CASSQVHLVLGRIF.

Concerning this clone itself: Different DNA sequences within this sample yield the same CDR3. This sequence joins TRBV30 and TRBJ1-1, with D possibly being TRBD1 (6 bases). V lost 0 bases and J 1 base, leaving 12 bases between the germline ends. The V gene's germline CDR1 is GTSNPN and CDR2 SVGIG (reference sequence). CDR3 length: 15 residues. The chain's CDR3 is CAWSVPDRTNTEAFF. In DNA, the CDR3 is TGTGCCTGGAGTGTACCGGACAGAACGAACACTGAAGCTTTCTTT.

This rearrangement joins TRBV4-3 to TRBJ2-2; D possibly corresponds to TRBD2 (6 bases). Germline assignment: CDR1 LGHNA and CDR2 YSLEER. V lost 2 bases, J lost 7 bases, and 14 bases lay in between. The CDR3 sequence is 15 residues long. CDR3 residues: CASSQSRRAGGELFF. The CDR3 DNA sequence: TGCGCCAGCAGCCAATCACGGAGGGCCGGCGGGGAGCTGTTTTTT.

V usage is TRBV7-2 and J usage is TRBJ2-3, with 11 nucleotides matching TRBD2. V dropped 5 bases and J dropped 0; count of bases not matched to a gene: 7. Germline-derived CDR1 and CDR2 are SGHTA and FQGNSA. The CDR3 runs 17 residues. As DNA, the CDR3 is TGTGCCAGCAGCCGAAGAGGACTAGCGGGTAGCACAGATACGCAGTATTTT. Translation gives CASSRRGLAGSTDTQYF.

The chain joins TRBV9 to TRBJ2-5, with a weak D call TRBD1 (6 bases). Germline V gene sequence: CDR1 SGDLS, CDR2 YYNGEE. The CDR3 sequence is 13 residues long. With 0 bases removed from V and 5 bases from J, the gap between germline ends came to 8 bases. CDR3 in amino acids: CASSVGQGETQYF. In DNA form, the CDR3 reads TGTGCCAGCAGCGTAGGGCAGGGGGAGACCCAGTACTTC.

CDR3: CASIFSGGLDAGELFF. The CDR3 DNA reads TGTGCCAGCATTTTCTCAGGGGGTCTGGATGCCGGGGAGCTGTTTTTT. V and J are TRBV5-6 and TRBJ2-2; 7 nucleotides line up with TRBD1. V shed 6 bases and J 6 bases; nucleotides not matched to a gene: 14. Germline CDR1 is SGHDT and CDR2 is YYEEEE. CDR3 length equals 16 residues. Using reference TRBV5-6 and TRBJ2-2 for the parts outside the CDR3, the full variable domain is DAGVTQSPTHLIKTRGQQVTLRCSPKSGHDTVSWYQQALGQGPQFIFQYYEEEERQRGNFPDRFSGHQFPNYSSELNVNALLLGDSALYLCASIFSGGLDAGELFFGEGSRLTVL.

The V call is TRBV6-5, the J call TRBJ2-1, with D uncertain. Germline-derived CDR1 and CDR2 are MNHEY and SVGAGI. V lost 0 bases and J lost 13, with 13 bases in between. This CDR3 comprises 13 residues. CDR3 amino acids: CASSYSLESVQFF. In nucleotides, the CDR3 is TGTGCCAGCAGTTACTCGTTGGAGTCAGTACAGTTCTTC.

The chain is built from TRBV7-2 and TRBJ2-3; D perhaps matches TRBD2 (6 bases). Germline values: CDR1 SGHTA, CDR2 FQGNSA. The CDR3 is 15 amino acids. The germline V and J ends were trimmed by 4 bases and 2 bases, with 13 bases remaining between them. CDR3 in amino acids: CASSSRTTNTDTQYF. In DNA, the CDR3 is TGTGCCAGCAGCTCTAGGACTACAAACACAGATACGCAGTATTTT.

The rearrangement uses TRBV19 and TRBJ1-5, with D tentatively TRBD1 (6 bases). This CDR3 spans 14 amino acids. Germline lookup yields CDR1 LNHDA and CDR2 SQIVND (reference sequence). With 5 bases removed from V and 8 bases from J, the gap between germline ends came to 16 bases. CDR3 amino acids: CASSPPGQHKPQHF. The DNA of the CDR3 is TGTGCCAGTAGTCCTCCCGGACAGCATAAGCCCCAGCATTTT.

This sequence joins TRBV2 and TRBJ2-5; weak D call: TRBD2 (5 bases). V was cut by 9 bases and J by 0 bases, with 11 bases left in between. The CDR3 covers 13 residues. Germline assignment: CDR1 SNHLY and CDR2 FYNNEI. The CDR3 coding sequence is TGTGCCAGTCCGCCCGGGAACCAAGAGACCCAGTACTTC. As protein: CASPPGNQETQYF.

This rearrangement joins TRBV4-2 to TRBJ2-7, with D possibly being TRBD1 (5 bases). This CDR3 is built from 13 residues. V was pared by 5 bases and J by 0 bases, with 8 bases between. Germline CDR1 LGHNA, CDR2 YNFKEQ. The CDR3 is CASSDSNSYEQYF. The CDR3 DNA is TGTGCCAGCAGCGACAGTAACTCCTACGAGCAGTACTTC.

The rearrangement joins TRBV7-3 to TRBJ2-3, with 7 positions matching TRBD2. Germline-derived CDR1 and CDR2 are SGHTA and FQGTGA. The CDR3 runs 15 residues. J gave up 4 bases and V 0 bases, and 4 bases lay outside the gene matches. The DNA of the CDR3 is TGTGCCAGCAGCTTAACTGGCGGGAGTGCAGATACGCAGTATTTT. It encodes CASSLTGGSADTQYF.

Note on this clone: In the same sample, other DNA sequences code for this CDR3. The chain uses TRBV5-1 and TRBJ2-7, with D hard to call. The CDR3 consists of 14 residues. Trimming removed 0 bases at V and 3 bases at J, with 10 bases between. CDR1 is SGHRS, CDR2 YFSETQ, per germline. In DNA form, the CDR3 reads TGCGCCAGCAGCTTGGACAGAAGATTCTACGAGCAGTACTTC. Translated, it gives CASSLDRRFYEQYF.

CDR3 sequence (DNA): TGTGCCAGCAGCTTTGCGGGGATCAATGAGCAGTTCTTC. Translating it yields CASSFAGINEQFF. This chain connects TRBV7-9 to TRBJ2-1, with D tentatively TRBD2 (6 bases). The CDR3 covers 13 residues. CDR1 and CDR2 from the germline V gene are SEHNR and FQNEAQ (reference sequence). Trimming removed 3 bases at V and 6 bases at J, with 9 bases between.

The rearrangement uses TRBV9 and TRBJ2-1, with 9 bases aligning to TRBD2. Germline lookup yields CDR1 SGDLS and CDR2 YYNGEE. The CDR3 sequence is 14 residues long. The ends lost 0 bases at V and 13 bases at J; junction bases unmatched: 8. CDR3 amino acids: CASSVVVGGGAQFF. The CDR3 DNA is TGTGCCAGCAGCGTAGTGGTGGGCGGGGGGGCCCAGTTCTTC.

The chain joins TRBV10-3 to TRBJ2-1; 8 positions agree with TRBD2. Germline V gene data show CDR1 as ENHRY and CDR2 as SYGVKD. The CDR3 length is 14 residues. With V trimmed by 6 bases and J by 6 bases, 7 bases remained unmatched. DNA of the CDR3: TGTGCCATCAGAGCGGGGGCCAAGGCCAATGAGCAGTTCTTC. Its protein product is CAIRAGAKANEQFF.